This T cell receptor (beta chain) stems from a study of shared clonotypes between healthy human individuals. The study's findings and limits: Generally, naive subsets (rather than memory subsets) showed larger estimated richness. Some clonotypes were shared by all four sorted-subset donors, while others were not shared. The non-shared ones had lower generation probabilities than the shared ones.

Concerning this clone: Antigen unknown.

Deep-level assay runs were performed. The protocol was immunoSEQ multiplex PCR, while the TCRdb copy is restricted to in-frame clones and leaves out a portion. The table has about 800,000 clones, 95% to 97% seen once. Naive CD8 cells comprised CD45RO-negative, CCR7-positively selected cells, excluding terminally differentiated effector memory CD45RA+ cells. The study drew its donors from healthy HIV-negative adults without recent acute infections or vaccinations. The V gene lost 5 bases and the J gene lost 0 bases, with 10 bases spanning the gap. This CDR3 region has 14 residues. Germline CDR1 reads SQVTM; CDR2 reads ANQGSEA.

V usage is TRBV29-1 and J usage is TRBJ2-2; D unclear. Material: naive CD8+ T cells sorted from blood. The receptor was derived from a man in his thirties or forties in good health. The CDR3 sequence is CSVSENSNTGELFF. In DNA form, the CDR3 reads TGCAGCGTTTCGGAGAACTCGAACACCGGGGAGCTGTTTTTT.